The clone carrying this T cell receptor (beta chain) showed up just once. Its matching antigen is unknown. Germline loops: CDR1 SGDLS, CDR2 YYNGEE. J gave up 4 bases and V 3 bases, and 15 bases lay outside the gene matches. This CDR3 spans 18 amino acids. Profiled with immunoSEQ multiplex PCR; TCRdb holds only in-frame clones, not every one. The table has some 73,000 clones, about 86% seen once. The data stem from a study of OX40 agonist ivuxolimab in advanced cancers. About the study: An agonistic human IgG2 monoclonal antibody against OX40 (CD134) was given. Study conclusions and caveats: Expanded clones were, on average, more numerous among CD8+ T cells than CD4+. Antigen targets of the expanded peripheral T cells went undetermined. In the 0.1 to 3.0 mg/kg range, CD4+ and CD8+ blood T cells had expanded clonally by week 6.

This receptor was taken from an adult with an advanced solid tumor such as melanoma, head and neck, liver or kidney cancer. The gene calls are TRBV9 and TRBJ2-1; 8 bases match TRBD2. The starting material was CD4+ or CD8+ T cells sorted from blood, obtained in a trial of the OX40 agonist ivuxolimab. DNA for the CDR3: TGTGCCAGCAGCGCCAAAGATAAGCTGGGACTAGAGTACAATGAGCAGTTCTTC. Encoded protein: CASSAKDKLGLEYNEQFF.